A selection of T cell receptor beta chains follows, all from one sample in a study of regulatory T cells in long-lasting Graves disease. TCRdb processed the multiplex PCR reads anew with MiXCR; each CDR3 protein has one entry. In the table there are roughly 500,000 distinct CDR3 sequences, about 13% of which are singletons. These data were also filed under a second study, of T cells in Graves' hyperthyroidism and ophthalmopathy.

The starting material was peripheral blood mononuclear cells (PBMCs), obtained at new diagnosis, from a patient treated with antithyroid drugs. These receptors all stem from a man between 25 and 39 years old with Graves disease. Each CDR3 is given with its conserved first and last residue. The D gene is left open where the match is weak. Some rows mark clone size as missing; the rest say once, few, many or name a class of expanded clone.

>TRBJ2-1|-|-|TRBV29-1
TGCAGCGTTGAAAATGAGCAGTTCTTC
CSVENEQFF
>TRBJ2-1|many|-|TRBV12-3/TRBV12-4
TGTGCCAGCAGTGGCCGACAGGACGTCTACAATGAGCAGTTCTTC
CASSGRQDVYNEQFF
>TRBJ1-5|few|-|TRBV9
TGTGCCAGCAGTTCGGCCTGGGGCAATCAGCCCCAGCATTTT
CASSSAWGNQPQHF
>TRBJ2-5|many|-|TRBV20-1
TGCAGTGGCTTGATGCTGCCCAGCCAAGAGACCCAGTACTTC
CSGLMLPSQETQYF
>TRBJ2-7|-|-|TRBV7-2
TGTGCCAGCAGCAAACGGACTGCCTACGAGCAGTACTTC
CASSKRTAYEQYF
>TRBJ2-7|-|-|TRBV7-8
TGTGCCAGCAGCCACCGGGACTGGGGGCACGAGCAGTACTTC
CASSHRDWGHEQYF
>TRBJ2-3|few|-|TRBV10-3
TGTGCCATCAGTGTCGGGGATCCCACAGATACGCAGTATTTT
CAISVGDPTDTQYF
>TRBJ2-7|many|-|TRBV27
TGTGCCAGCAGGAACCGTTCGTTGGGGGGCCCCCACGAGCAGTACTTC
CASRNRSLGGPHEQYF
>TRBJ2-7|-|-|TRBV5-4
TGTGCCAGCAGCTTGGTGGGACCCTCCGCAGAGCAGTACTTC
CASSLVGPSAEQYF
>TRBJ1-4|many|-|TRBV12-3/TRBV12-4
TGTGCCAGCAACCCGGGGCCGCGGGATGAAAAACTGTTTTTT
CASNPGPRDEKLFF